These T cell receptor beta chains were read from a single sample in a study of shared T cell receptors in the human thymus. The table came from immunoSEQ multiplex PCR; TCRdb's copy has only in-frame clones and leaves some out. The sample lists 700,000 or so clones, 80% to 90% occurring once. These same data were also listed under a study on human thymus T cells.

The sample consisted of thymocytes. These receptors were obtained from a girl under three years old with a congenital heart defect. CDR3s include the opening cysteine and the closing phenylalanine or tryptophan. The order of the fields is V gene, CDR3 protein.

v_call: TRBV28
cdr3_aa: CASSLGRQGRTTNEKLFF

v_call: TRBV7-8
cdr3_aa: CASSQYRENTEAFF

v_call: TRBV4-2
cdr3_aa: CASSQDMGQGKSELIEQYF

v_call: TRBV6-4
cdr3_aa: CASRGRQGVDYGYTF

v_call: TRBV7-3
cdr3_aa: CASSLNGRVPSLVTEAFF

v_call: TRBV9
cdr3_aa: CASSKTGTSGGAGSYNEQFF

v_call: TRBV4-1
cdr3_aa: CASSHIRDRDYEQYF

v_call: TRBV5-1
cdr3_aa: CASSLSGGTVGSPLHF

v_call: TRBV28
cdr3_aa: CASSLTVGYNSPLHF

v_call: TRBV30
cdr3_aa: CAWSVVRGQRFTTNEKLFF

v_call: TRBV14
cdr3_aa: CASSHDSRQRNTIYF

v_call: TRBV15
cdr3_aa: CATSRADRNGFNQPQHF

v_call: TRBV7-9
cdr3_aa: CASSLGRGNTEAFF

v_call: TRBV7-3
cdr3_aa: CASSNEGVGNSPLHF

v_call: TRBV30
cdr3_aa: CAWSVAQETQYF

v_call: TRBV7-8
cdr3_aa: CASSLGLWNTEAFF

v_call: TRBV5-4
cdr3_aa: CASSVTTSPYYNNEQFF

v_call: TRBV5-1
cdr3_aa: CASSGSGQLSGNTIYF

v_call: TRBV19
cdr3_aa: CASTSPTYNEQFF

v_call: TRBV9
cdr3_aa: CASSVPWRGGSDGYTF

v_call: TRBV6-5
cdr3_aa: CASSPLTENYGYTF

v_call: TRBV11-2
cdr3_aa: CASSFSPGQGACDGYTF

v_call: TRBV9
cdr3_aa: CASSERGGHGGEQFF

v_call: TRBV30
cdr3_aa: CAWSVRTYRYEQYF

v_call: TRBV11-2
cdr3_aa: CASSITSGGALNTQYF

v_call: TRBV14
cdr3_aa: CASSQEGRGGKNIQYF

v_call: TRBV7-9
cdr3_aa: CASSLTGSTYEQYF

v_call: TRBV5-7
cdr3_aa: CASSLWSGAPSYGYTF

v_call: TRBV28
cdr3_aa: CASSRSCGGEPCTQYF

v_call: TRBV4-2
cdr3_aa: CASSQNRGTNEKLFF

v_call: TRBV6-1
cdr3_aa: CASSARQAMNTEAFF

v_call: TRBV19
cdr3_aa: CASSIDSTTLNRGEKLFF

v_call: TRBV27
cdr3_aa: CASSIRPGHYNEQFF

v_call: TRBV4-1
cdr3_aa: CASSQDKDGAGFQPQHF

v_call: TRBV2
cdr3_aa: CASSRHGYYEQYF

v_call: TRBV2
cdr3_aa: CASMRSPQSSTDTQYF

v_call: TRBV2
cdr3_aa: CASEMRGREHEQYF

v_call: TRBV7-9
cdr3_aa: CASSLDSSYEQYF

v_call: TRBV27
cdr3_aa: CASRANRGKVSIYEQFF

v_call: TRBV4-3
cdr3_aa: CASSQDWPGMHYGYTF

v_call: TRBV27
cdr3_aa: CASSPSTETYEQYF

v_call: TRBV5-1
cdr3_aa: CASSLVLAGAYNEQFF

v_call: TRBV7-9
cdr3_aa: CASSPPSGGPYNSPLHF

v_call: TRBV29-1
cdr3_aa: CSVICRDRGLNEQFF

v_call: TRBV12-5
cdr3_aa: CASGFGRGGSTDTQYF